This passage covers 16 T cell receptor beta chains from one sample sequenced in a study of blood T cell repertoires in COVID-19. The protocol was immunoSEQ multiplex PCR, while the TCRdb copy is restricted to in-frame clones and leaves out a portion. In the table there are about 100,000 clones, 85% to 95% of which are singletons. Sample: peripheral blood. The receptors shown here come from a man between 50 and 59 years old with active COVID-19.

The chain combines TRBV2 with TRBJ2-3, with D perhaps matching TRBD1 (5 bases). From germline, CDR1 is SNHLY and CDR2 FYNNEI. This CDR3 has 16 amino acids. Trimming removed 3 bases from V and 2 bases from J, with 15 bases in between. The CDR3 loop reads CASSDHRFRDTDTQYF. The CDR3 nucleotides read TGTGCCAGCAGTGATCACAGATTCAGGGACACAGATACGCAGTATTTT.

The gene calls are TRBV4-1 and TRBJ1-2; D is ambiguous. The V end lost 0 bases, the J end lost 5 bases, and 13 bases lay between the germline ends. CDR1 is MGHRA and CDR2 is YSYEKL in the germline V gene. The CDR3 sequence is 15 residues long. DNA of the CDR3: TGCGCCAGCAGCCAAGATGCGCAGGAGGGTTATGGCTACACCTTC. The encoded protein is CASSQDAQEGYGYTF.

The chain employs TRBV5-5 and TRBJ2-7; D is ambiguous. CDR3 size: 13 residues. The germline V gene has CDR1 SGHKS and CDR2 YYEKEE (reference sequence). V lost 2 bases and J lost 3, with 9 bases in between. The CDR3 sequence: CASSFDIYYEQYF. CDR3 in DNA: TGTGCCAGCAGCTTTGATATCTACTACGAGCAGTACTTC.

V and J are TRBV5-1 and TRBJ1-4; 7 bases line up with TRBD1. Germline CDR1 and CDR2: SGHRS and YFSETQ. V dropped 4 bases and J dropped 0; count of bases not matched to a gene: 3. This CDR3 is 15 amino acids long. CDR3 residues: CASSEGTATNEKLFF. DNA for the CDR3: TGCGCCAGCAGCGAGGGGACAGCAACTAATGAAAAACTGTTTTTT.

Here the CDR3 reads CASSAAGVVYGYTF. The CDR3 DNA sequence: TGTGCCAGTAGTGCCGCCGGGGTGGTCTATGGCTACACCTTC. V usage is TRBV19 and J usage is TRBJ1-2; D not certain. The V and J ends lost 5 bases and 4 bases respectively, with 14 bases between them. The CDR3 has 14 amino acids. Germline V gene lookup returns CDR1 LNHDA and CDR2 SQIVND (reference sequence). Using reference TRBV19 and TRBJ1-2 for the parts outside the CDR3, the full variable domain is DGGITQSPKYLFRKEGQNVTLSCEQNLNHDAMYWYRQDPGQGLRLIYYSQIVNDFQKGDIAEGYSVSREKKESFPLTVTSAQKNPTAFYLCASSAAGVVYGYTFGSGTRLTVV.

Here the CDR3 reads CASSSQRQNNEQFF. The CDR3 DNA follows: TGTGCCAGCAGTAGCCAGCGGCAAAACAATGAGCAGTTCTTC. The chain recombines TRBV6-5 with TRBJ2-1; TRBD2 might be the D (5 bases). This CDR3 is 14 amino acids long. V was cut by 5 bases and J by 5 bases, with 13 bases left in between. CDR1 is MNHEY and CDR2 is SVGAGI in the germline V gene.

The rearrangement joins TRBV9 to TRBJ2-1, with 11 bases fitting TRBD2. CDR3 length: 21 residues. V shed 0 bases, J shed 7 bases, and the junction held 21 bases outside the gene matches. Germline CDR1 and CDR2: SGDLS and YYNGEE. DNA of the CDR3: TGTGCCAGCAGCGTAGAACCCGTGACAATTAATAGCGGGAGGGCCGGTAATGAGCAGTTCTTC. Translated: CASSVEPVTINSGRAGNEQFF.

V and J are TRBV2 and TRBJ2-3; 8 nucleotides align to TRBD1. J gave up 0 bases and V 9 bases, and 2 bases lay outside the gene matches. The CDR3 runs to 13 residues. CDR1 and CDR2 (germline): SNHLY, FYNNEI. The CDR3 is CARTGASTDTQYF. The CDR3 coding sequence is TGTGCCAGGACAGGGGCGAGCACAGATACGCAGTATTTT.

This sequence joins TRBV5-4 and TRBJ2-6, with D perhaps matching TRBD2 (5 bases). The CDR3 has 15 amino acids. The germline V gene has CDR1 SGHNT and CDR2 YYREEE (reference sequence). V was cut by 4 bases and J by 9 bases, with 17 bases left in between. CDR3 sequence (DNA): TGTGCCAGCAGCGGAACCACTAGTTTGGGCAACGTCCTGACTTTC. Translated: CASSGTTSLGNVLTF.

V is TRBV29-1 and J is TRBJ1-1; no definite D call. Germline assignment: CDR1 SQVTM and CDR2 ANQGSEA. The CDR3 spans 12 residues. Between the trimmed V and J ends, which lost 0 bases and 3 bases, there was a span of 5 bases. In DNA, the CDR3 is TGCAGCGTTGAAGACAGGCACACTGAAGCTTTCTTT. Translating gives CSVEDRHTEAFF.

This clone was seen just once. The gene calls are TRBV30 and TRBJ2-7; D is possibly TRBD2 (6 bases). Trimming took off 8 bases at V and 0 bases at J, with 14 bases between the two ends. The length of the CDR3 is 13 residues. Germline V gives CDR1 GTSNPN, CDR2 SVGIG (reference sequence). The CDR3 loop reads CAQSGGSSYEQYF. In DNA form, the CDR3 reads TGTGCCCAAAGCGGAGGGAGCTCCTACGAGCAGTACTTC.

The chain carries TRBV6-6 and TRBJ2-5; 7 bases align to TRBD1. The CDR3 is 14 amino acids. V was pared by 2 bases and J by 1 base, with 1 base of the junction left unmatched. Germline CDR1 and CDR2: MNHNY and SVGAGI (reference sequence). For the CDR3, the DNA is TGTGCCAGCAGTTACGGGGACAGCCAAGAGACCCAGTACTTC. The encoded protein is CASSYGDSQETQYF.

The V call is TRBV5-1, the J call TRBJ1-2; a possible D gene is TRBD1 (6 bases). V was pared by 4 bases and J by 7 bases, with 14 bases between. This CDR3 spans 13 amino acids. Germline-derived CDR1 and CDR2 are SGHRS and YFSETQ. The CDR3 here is CASSEQGTAGYTF. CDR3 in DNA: TGCGCCAGCAGCGAGCAGGGGACGGCTGGCTACACCTTC.

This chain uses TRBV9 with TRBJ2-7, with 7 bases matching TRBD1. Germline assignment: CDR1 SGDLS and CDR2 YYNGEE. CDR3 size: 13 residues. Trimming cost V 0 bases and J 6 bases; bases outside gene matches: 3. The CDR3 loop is CASSVGQGTEQYF. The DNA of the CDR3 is TGTGCCAGCAGCGTAGGACAGGGTACCGAGCAGTACTTC.

DNA for the CDR3: TGTGCCAGCAGTGATCGACAGGGACCAGATACGCAGTATTTT. It codes for CASSDRQGPDTQYF. The gene calls are TRBV6-1 and TRBJ2-3, with 7 bases that match TRBD1. V shed 3 bases, J shed 4 bases, and the junction held 4 bases outside the gene matches. Germline values: CDR1 MNHNS, CDR2 SASEGT. The CDR3 runs to 14 residues.

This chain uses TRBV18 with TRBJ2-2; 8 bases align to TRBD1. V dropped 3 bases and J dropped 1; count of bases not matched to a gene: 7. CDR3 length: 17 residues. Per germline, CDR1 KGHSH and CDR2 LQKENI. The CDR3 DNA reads TGTGCCAGCTCACCCGTCTTAGGACAGGGGAACACCGGGGAGCTGTTTTTT. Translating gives CASSPVLGQGNTGELFF.